These T cell receptor beta chains were read from a single sample in a study of shared clonotypes between healthy human individuals. The table came from immunoSEQ multiplex PCR; TCRdb's copy has only in-frame clones and leaves some out. The sample lists 450,000 to 550,000 clones; 79% were seen once. The sample was PBMCs. These TCRs come from a woman in her 40s in good health. Some clones in this sample may be carry-over from other donors' samples. The CDR3 runs from the conserved cysteine through the conserved F or W. The D gene is left open where the match is weak. A row's size may be missing; if present it is once, few, many or a size class.

d_call j_call v_call clone_size cdr3_nt cdr3_aa
TRBD1 TRBJ2-7 TRBV15 - TGTGCCACCAGCAGAGACCGGGACAGGGCCTACGAGCAGTACTTC CATSRDRDRAYEQYF
- TRBJ2-7 TRBV7-9 - TGTGCCAGCAGCTTAGGGGGGAGAAGGGTCGAGCAGTACTTC CASSLGGRRVEQYF
TRBD2 TRBJ2-3 TRBV7-2 - TGTGCCAGCAGCTTAAGACTAGCGGGAGTCGCAGATACGCAGTATTTT CASSLRLAGVADTQYF
TRBD1 TRBJ2-7 TRBV28 - TGTGCCAGCAGTCCCATAGACAGGGATTGGTACGAGCAGTACTTC CASSPIDRDWYEQYF
TRBD1 TRBJ1-2 TRBV5-1 - TGCGCCAGCAGCTTCTTCAGGGGGAATGGCTACACCTTC CASSFFRGNGYTF
TRBD2 TRBJ2-7 TRBV4-2 - TGTGCCAGCAGCCAAGCAGGAGGACTAGCGGGAGTTGGCGAGCAGTACTTC CASSQAGGLAGVGEQYF
- TRBJ1-5 TRBV30 few TGTGCCTGGAAACAGGGTAATCAGCCCCAGCATTTT CAWKQGNQPQHF
- TRBJ1-1 TRBV5-1 once TGCGCCAGCAGCCCCAGGGTGGGGGGGGACACTGAAGCTTTCTTT CASSPRVGGDTEAFF
TRBD1 TRBJ1-1 TRBV28 - TGTGCCAGCATCGCACAGGGGAAGGACACTGAAGCTTTCTTT CASIAQGKDTEAFF
TRBD2 TRBJ2-5 TRBV19 - TGTGCCAGTATCGATAGCGGGAGGGAGACCCAGTACTTC CASIDSGRETQYF
- TRBJ1-5 TRBV6-1 - TGTGCCAGCAGTGAAAGCCAGGCTTCAAGCAATCAGCCCCAGCATTTT CASSESQASSNQPQHF
TRBD2 TRBJ2-7 TRBV4-1 - TGCGCCAGCAGCCGTACATCGGGACTAGCGCTCTACGAGCAGTACTTC CASSRTSGLALYEQYF
- TRBJ2-5 TRBV11-2 - TGTGCCAGCAGCAAACAAAACTTGGGGGGCAGCCAAGAGACCCAGTACTTC CASSKQNLGGSQETQYF
TRBD2 TRBJ2-1 TRBV11-2 - TGTGCCAGCAGCCCCCTCGGGGGGGAGATTCAGCAGTTCTTC CASSPLGGEIQQFF
TRBD1 TRBJ2-1 TRBV5-1 few TGCGCCAGCAGCTTGGGACAGGGAACTTTTAATGAGCAGTTCTTC CASSLGQGTFNEQFF
- TRBJ2-7 TRBV27 - TGTGCCAGCAGCCTCTCCAACAGCTATTACGAGCAGTACTTC CASSLSNSYYEQYF
- TRBJ2-3 TRBV5-1 - TGCGCCAGCAGCTCCACGGGCTCGGACCCAGATACGCAGTATTTT CASSSTGSDPDTQYF
- TRBJ1-2 TRBV28 - TGTGCCAGCAGTCTCGGGAGTGGCAACTATGGCTACACCTTC CASSLGSGNYGYTF
- TRBJ1-1 TRBV5-4 - TGTGCCAGCAGCGTGGACAGCGCGAACACTGAAGCTTTCTTT CASSVDSANTEAFF
TRBD1 TRBJ1-2 TRBV10-3 - TGTGCCATCAGTTTTACAGGGGCTGGCTACACCTTC CAISFTGAGYTF
- TRBJ2-7 TRBV5-7 - TGTGCCAGCAGCCTACACGGACGGCTAGCCTACGAGCAGTACTTC CASSLHGRLAYEQYF
- TRBJ1-4 TRBV15 - TGTGCCACCAGCAGAGTGTTGTATGAAAAACTGTTTTTT CATSRVLYEKLFF
- TRBJ2-6 TRBV15 - TGTGCCACCAGCAGGGGGGATGGGGCCAACGTCCTGACTTTC CATSRGDGANVLTF
TRBD2 TRBJ2-5 TRBV29-1 few TGCAGCGTTGAACGGGGGGACGGGGCCCAGTACTTC CSVERGDGAQYF
- TRBJ2-7 TRBV28 - TGTGCCAGCAAAAGGACCGGGACCTACGAGCAGTACTTC CASKRTGTYEQYF
- TRBJ2-1 TRBV4-2 many TGTGCCAGCAGCCTAAACCGGTATGAGCAGTTCTTC CASSLNRYEQFF
- TRBJ1-5 TRBV15 few TGTGCCACCAGCAGAGAATGGGGTGGGAATCAGCCCCAGCATTTT CATSREWGGNQPQHF
TRBD1 TRBJ2-3 TRBV7-6 - TGTGCCAGCAGCGGGACAGGGGGCTTTCCAGATACGCAGTATTTT CASSGTGGFPDTQYF
TRBD1 TRBJ2-7 TRBV10-3 - TGTGCCATCAGTGATGGACAGGGGACCTACGAGCAGTACTTC CAISDGQGTYEQYF
TRBD2 TRBJ2-2 TRBV18 - TGTGCCAGCTCACTAACGCTAGCGGAGGCGAACACCGGGGAGCTGTTTTTT CASSLTLAEANTGELFF
- TRBJ2-7 TRBV6-1 - TGTGCCAGCAGGGGACTTACGGGCAACTACGAGCAGTACTTC CASRGLTGNYEQYF
TRBD2 TRBJ2-7 TRBV6-1 - TGTGCCAGCAGTGAATTCCCTAGCGGGATAGGCGAGCAGTACTTC CASSEFPSGIGEQYF
- TRBJ2-1 TRBV30 - TGTGCCTGGAGTGTACGACAGTACAATGAGCAGTTCTTC CAWSVRQYNEQFF
TRBD1 TRBJ2-7 TRBV28 - TGTGCCAGCAGTTTGGGCTCCGGGACAGGGGGCTGGGAGCAGTACTTC CASSLGSGTGGWEQYF
TRBD2 TRBJ2-5 TRBV27 - TGTGCCAGCAGTCGCGGGAGCGTGGAGACCCAGTACTTC CASSRGSVETQYF
TRBD1 TRBJ1-6 TRBV28 - TGTGCCAGCAGTTCGACAGGGGCGGGTTATTCACCCCTCCACTTT CASSSTGAGYSPLHF
- TRBJ1-4 TRBV7-2 - TGTGCCAGCAGCTTAGTTGACAGTGGGGGCGGAGAAAAACTGTTTTTT CASSLVDSGGGEKLFF
- TRBJ1-5 TRBV6-4 - TGTGCCAGCTCACCGGATAGCAATCAGCCCCAGCATTTT CASSPDSNQPQHF
TRBD2 TRBJ2-7 TRBV5-4 - TGTGCCAGCAGCCGGGAGGTGAGGGAGCAGTACTTC CASSREVREQYF
- TRBJ2-1 TRBV5-1 - TGCGCCAGCAGCTCGGGACCCAGCCACAATGAGCAGTTCTTC CASSSGPSHNEQFF
- TRBJ1-4 TRBV28 once TGTGCCAGCAGTTTATGGGCCCGCACAGGCCCTAATGAAAAACTGTTTTTT CASSLWARTGPNEKLFF
- TRBJ1-5 TRBV27 - TGTGCCAGCAGTTTAAACCGGGGTCAGCCCCAGCATTTT CASSLNRGQPQHF
- TRBJ1-5 TRBV4-1 - TGCGCCAGCAGCCAAGTCGCCGGGTATCAGCCCCAGCATTTT CASSQVAGYQPQHF
- TRBJ2-7 TRBV7-2 - TGTGCCAGCAGCTTAACCGACTACGAGCAGTACTTC CASSLTDYEQYF
- TRBJ2-5 TRBV7-2 - TGTGCCAGCAGCTTAGTCAATAGGGGACCGTACCAAGAGACCCAGTACTTC CASSLVNRGPYQETQYF
- TRBJ1-1 TRBV19 - TGTGCCAGTAGTATAGGGACGAACACTGAAGCTTTCTTT CASSIGTNTEAFF
- TRBJ2-5 TRBV28 - TGTGCCAGCAGTCCCCTGAGTCCGTCACAAGAGACCCAGTACTTC CASSPLSPSQETQYF
- TRBJ2-1 TRBV28 few TGTGCCAGCAGTCCCCATGTGGTTGACAATGAGCAGTTCTTC CASSPHVVDNEQFF
TRBD2 TRBJ2-3 TRBV28 - TGTGCCAGCAGTTTATACGGGAGGGGGGATACGCAGTATTTT CASSLYGRGDTQYF
- TRBJ1-5 TRBV28 - TGTGCCAGCCGAGTAGTTGGTTACGACAATCAGCCCCAGCATTTT CASRVVGYDNQPQHF
- TRBJ1-2 TRBV6-5 - TGTGCCAGCACCACATCGACAGCTCTCTATGGCTACACCTTC CASTTSTALYGYTF
- TRBJ2-2 TRBV7-3 few TGTGCCAGCAGCCCAACTGGCAGAGGGACCGGGGAGCTGTTTTTT CASSPTGRGTGELFF
TRBD1 TRBJ2-7 TRBV27 - TGTGCCAGCAGTCCGGCCGGGACAGCCTACGAGCAGTACTTC CASSPAGTAYEQYF
TRBD1 TRBJ2-1 TRBV5-1 - TGCGCCAGCAGCTTGGGGGGACAGTTACCCTACAATGAGCAGTTCTTC CASSLGGQLPYNEQFF
- TRBJ2-1 TRBV7-2 - TGTGCCAGCAGCTTAGAGACTACCCGCAATTCGTTCTTC CASSLETTRNSFF